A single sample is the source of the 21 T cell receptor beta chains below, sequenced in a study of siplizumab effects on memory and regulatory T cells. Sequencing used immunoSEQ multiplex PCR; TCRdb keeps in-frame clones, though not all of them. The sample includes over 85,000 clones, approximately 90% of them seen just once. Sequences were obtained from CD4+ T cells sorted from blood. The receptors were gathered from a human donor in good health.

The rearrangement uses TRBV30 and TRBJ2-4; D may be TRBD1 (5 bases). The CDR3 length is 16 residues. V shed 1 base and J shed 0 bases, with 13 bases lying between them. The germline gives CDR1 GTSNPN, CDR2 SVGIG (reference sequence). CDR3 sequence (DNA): TGTGCCTGGAGTGGGGGCGAGATCCTAGCCAAAAACATTCAGTACTTC. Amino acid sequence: CAWSGGEILAKNIQYF.

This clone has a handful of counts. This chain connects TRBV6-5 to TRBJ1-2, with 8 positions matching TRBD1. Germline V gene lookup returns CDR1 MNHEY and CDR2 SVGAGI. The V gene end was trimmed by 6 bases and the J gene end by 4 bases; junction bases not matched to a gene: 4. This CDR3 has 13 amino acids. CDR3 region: CASRDRGLYGYTF. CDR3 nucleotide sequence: TGTGCCAGCAGAGACAGGGGCCTCTATGGCTACACCTTC.

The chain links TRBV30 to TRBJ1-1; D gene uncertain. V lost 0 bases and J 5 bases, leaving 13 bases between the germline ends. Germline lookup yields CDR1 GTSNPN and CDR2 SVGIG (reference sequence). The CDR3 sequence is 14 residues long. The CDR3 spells CAWSVHLTITEAFF. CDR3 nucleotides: TGTGCCTGGAGTGTACATCTTACGATTACTGAAGCTTTCTTT.

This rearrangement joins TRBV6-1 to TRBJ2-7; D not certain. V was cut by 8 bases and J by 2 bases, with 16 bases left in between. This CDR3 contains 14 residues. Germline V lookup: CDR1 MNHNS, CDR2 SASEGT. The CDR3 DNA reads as TGTGCCAGCGGGCTAAGTTCACATCCCTACGAGCAGTACTTC. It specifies CASGLSSHPYEQYF.

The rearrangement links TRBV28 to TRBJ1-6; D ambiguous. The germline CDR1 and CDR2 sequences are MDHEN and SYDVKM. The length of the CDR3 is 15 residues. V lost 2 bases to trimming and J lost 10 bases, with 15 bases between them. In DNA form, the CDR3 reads TGTGCCAGCAGTTTAGTAAAGAGGGAGTTGTCACCCCTCCACTTT. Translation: CASSLVKRELSPLHF.

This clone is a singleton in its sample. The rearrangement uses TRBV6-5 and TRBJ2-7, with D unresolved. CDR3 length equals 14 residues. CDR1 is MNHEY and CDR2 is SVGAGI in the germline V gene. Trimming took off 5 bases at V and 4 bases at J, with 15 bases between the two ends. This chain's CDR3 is CASSDLPPPYEQYF. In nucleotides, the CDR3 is TGTGCCAGCAGTGACCTCCCACCGCCTTACGAGCAGTACTTC.

The CDR3 bases are TGTGCCAGCAGCCAACTAGCGGGATACACCGGGGAGCTGTTTTTT. Its protein product is CASSQLAGYTGELFF. This rearrangement joins TRBV14 to TRBJ2-2, with 9 bases aligning to TRBD2. Losses at the gene ends were 2 bases for V and 3 bases for J; bases not matched to a gene: 1. There are 15 residues in the CDR3. Per the germline V gene, CDR1 is SGHDN and CDR2 is FVKESK.

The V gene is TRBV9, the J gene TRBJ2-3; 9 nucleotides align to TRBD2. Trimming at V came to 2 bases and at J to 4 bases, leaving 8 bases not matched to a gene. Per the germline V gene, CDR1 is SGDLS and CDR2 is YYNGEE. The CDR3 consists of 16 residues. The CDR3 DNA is TGTGCCAGCAGCGTCAGCGGGAGGAACCGGCCAGATACGCAGTATTTT. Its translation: CASSVSGRNRPDTQYF.

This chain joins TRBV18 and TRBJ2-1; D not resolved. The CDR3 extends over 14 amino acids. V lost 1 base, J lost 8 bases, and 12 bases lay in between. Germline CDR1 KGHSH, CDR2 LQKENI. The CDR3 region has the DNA TGTGCCAGCTCACCACGGCTAGTCACCTATGAGCAGTTCTTC. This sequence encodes CASSPRLVTYEQFF.

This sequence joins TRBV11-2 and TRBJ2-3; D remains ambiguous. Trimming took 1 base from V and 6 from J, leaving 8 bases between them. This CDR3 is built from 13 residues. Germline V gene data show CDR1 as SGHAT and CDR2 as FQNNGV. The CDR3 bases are TGTGCCAGCAGCTTAGTTCCCCCCGATACGCAGTATTTT. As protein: CASSLVPPDTQYF. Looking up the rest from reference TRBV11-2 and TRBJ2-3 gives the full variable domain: EAGVAQSPRYKIIEKRQSVAFWCNPISGHATLYWYQQILGQGPKLLIQFQNNGVVDDSQLPKDRFSAERLKGVDSTLKIQPAKLEDSAVYLCASSLVPPDTQYFGPGTRLTVL.

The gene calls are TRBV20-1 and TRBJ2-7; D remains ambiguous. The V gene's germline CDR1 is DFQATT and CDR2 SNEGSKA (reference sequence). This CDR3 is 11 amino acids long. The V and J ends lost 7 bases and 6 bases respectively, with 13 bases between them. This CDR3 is CSVGESGEQYF. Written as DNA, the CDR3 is TGCAGTGTAGGAGAGTCGGGCGAGCAGTACTTC.

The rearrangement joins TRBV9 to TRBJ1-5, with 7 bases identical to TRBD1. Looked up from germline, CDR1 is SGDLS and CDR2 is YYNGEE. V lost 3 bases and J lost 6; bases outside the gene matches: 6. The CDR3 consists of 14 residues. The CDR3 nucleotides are TGTGCCAGCAGCGCCAAGGGGGCCAGTCAGCCCCAGCATTTT. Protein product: CASSAKGASQPQHF.

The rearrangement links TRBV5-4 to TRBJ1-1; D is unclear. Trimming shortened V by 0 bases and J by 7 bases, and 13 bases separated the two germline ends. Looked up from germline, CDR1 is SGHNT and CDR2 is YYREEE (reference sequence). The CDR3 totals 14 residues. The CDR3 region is CASSLVGRTVEAFF. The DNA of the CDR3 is TGTGCCAGCAGCTTGGTCGGCAGGACGGTTGAAGCTTTCTTT.

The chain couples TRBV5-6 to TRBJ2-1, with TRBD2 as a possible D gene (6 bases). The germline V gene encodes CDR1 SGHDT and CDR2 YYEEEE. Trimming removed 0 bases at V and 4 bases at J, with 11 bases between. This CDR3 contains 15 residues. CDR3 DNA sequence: TGTGCCAGCAGCTTGGCGGGAGTGAAATACAATGAGCAGTTCTTC. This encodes CASSLAGVKYNEQFF.

The CDR3 DNA reads TGTGCCAGCAGCTTAGCGGGTGGTGGAGAGACCCAGTACTTC. Encoded protein: CASSLAGGGETQYF. The chain has TRBV11-2 and TRBJ2-5, with unresolved D. V lost 1 base and J lost 4, with 10 bases in between. The CDR3 is made up of 14 amino acids. Germline V gene data show CDR1 as SGHAT and CDR2 as FQNNGV.

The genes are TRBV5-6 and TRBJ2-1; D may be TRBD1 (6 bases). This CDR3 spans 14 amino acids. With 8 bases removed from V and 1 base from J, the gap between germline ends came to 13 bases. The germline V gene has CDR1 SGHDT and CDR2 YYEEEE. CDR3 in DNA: TGTGCCAGTCAGGGGACGACGTCCTACAATGAGCAGTTCTTC. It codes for CASQGTTSYNEQFF.

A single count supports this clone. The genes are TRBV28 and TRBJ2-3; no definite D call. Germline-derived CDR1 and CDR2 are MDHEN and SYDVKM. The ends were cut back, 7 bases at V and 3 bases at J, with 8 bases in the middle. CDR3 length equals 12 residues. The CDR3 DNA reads TGTGCCAGCACGACGACTACAGATACGCAGTATTTT. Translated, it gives CASTTTTDTQYF.

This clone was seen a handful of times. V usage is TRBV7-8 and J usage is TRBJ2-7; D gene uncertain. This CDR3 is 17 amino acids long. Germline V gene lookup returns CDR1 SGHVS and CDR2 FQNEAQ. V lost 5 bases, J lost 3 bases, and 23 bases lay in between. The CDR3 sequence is CASSPYRIPSMGYEQYF. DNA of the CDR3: TGTGCCAGCAGCCCCTATCGGATCCCTAGTATGGGCTACGAGCAGTACTTC.

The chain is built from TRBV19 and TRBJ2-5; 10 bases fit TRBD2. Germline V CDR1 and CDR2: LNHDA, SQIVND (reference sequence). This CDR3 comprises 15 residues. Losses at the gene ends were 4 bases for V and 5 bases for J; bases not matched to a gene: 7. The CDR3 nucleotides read TGTGCCAGTAGTAGTAGCGGGAGGTTGGGTGAGACCCAGTACTTC. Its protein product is CASSSSGRLGETQYF.

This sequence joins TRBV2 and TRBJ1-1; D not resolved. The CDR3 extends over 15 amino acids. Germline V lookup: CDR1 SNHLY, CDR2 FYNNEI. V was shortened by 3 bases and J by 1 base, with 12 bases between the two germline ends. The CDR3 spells CASSDAKITNTEAFF. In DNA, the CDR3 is TGTGCCAGCAGTGACGCCAAAATTACGAACACTGAAGCTTTCTTT.

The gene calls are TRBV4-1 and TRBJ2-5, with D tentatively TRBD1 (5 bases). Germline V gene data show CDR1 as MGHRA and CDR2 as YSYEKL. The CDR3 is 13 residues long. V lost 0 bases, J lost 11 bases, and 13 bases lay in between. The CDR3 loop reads CASSQDTIRVQYF. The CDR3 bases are TGCGCCAGCAGCCAAGATACAATCAGGGTGCAGTACTTC.